Following are 17 T cell receptor beta chains from one sample sequenced in a study of cytomegalovirus exposure and HLA in healthy donors. Researchers ran the PCR with 60 Vbeta and 13 Jbeta primers. The protocol was immunoSEQ multiplex PCR, while the TCRdb copy is restricted to in-frame clones and leaves out a portion. There are 150,000 or so clones in the sample; roughly 88% occur only once, and under 6.5% lies in the top ten. The source material was PBMCs. The receptor set was obtained from a man aged 45-60 years in good health and CMV-seropositive.

This rearrangement joins TRBV5-1 to TRBJ2-1, with 9 bases aligning to TRBD2. Germline CDR1 and CDR2: SGHRS and YFSETQ. V shed 0 bases, J shed 8 bases, and the junction held 9 bases outside the gene matches. CDR3 size: 16 residues. As DNA, the CDR3 is TGCGCCAGCAGCTTGGGAAGGAGCGGGGGGTGGGATGAGCAGTTCTTC. Encoded protein: CASSLGRSGGWDEQFF. Complete variable domain (other parts from reference TRBV5-1 and TRBJ2-1): KAGVTQTPRYLIKTRGQQVTLSCSPISGHRSVSWYQQTPGQGLQFLFEYFSETQRNKGNFPGRFSGRQFSNSRSEMNVSTLELGDSALYLCASSLGRSGGWDEQFFGPGTRLTVL.

This clone has just a few counts. J is TRBJ2-7 and V is TRBV6-1; TRBD2 matches at 7 bases. This CDR3 is 14 amino acids long. The V segment lost 2 bases and the J segment 4 bases; nucleotides outside the gene matches: 5. In germline, CDR1 is MNHNS, CDR2 SASEGT. The CDR3 reads CASSETGGPYEQYV. The CDR3 coding sequence is TGTGCCAGCAGTGAAACGGGGGGACCTTACGAGCAGTACGTC.

This clone was observed a single time. The rearrangement joins TRBV10-2 to TRBJ1-5; 7 bases are a match to TRBD1. Germline CDR1 reads WSHSY; CDR2 reads SAAADI. The CDR3 loop spans 16 amino acids. The trim removed 5 bases at V and 5 bases at J, leaving 12 bases unmatched. The CDR3 DNA sequence: TGCGCCAGCAGTAGAGGTGACAGGGCCAACTATCAGCCCCAGCATTTT. Protein product: CASSRGDRANYQPQHF.

This clone has just a few counts. This chain uses TRBV5-1 with TRBJ2-2; D is unclear. This CDR3 region has 13 residues. Germline V lookup: CDR1 SGHRS, CDR2 YFSETQ. The V gene lost 0 bases and the J gene lost 8 bases, with 8 bases spanning the gap. CDR3: CASSLEAVGELFF. DNA for the CDR3: TGCGCCAGCAGCTTGGAAGCCGTAGGGGAGCTGTTTTTT. The whole variable domain, filled in from reference TRBV5-1 and TRBJ2-2, reads KAGVTQTPRYLIKTRGQQVTLSCSPISGHRSVSWYQQTPGQGLQFLFEYFSETQRNKGNFPGRFSGRQFSNSRSEMNVSTLELGDSALYLCASSLEAVGELFFGEGSRLTVL.

J is TRBJ2-5 and V is TRBV9; 7 bases fit TRBD2. Trimming removed 0 bases from V and 7 bases from J; junction bases left unmatched: 6. The CDR3 runs 14 residues. Germline V gene sequence: CDR1 SGDLS, CDR2 YYNGEE. CDR3 loop: CASSVANGGGTQYF. DNA of the CDR3: TGTGCCAGCAGCGTAGCTAATGGGGGGGGGACCCAGTACTTC.

As to this clone: Other DNA sequences in the sample encode the same CDR3. This chain links TRBV5-1 with TRBJ1-1, with 7 positions matching TRBD1. CDR1 and CDR2 (germline): SGHRS, YFSETQ. The CDR3 loop spans 14 amino acids. The J segment lost 1 base and the V segment lost 5 bases, leaving 5 bases of the junction unmatched. Here the CDR3 DNA reads TGCGCCAGCAGTTCCCGACAGGGGAACACTGAAGCTTTCTTT. This codes for CASSSRQGNTEAFF.

A word on this clone: This CDR3 is also generated by other DNA sequences in the sample. V and J are TRBV6-1 and TRBJ2-7, with TRBD1 matching 8 bases. Trimming took 5 bases from V and 2 from J; bases not matched to a gene: 5. CDR3 length equals 14 residues. Germline CDR1 is MNHNS and CDR2 is SASEGT. The CDR3 DNA reads TGTGCCAGCAGTCCCGGGACAGGCCCCTACGAGCAGTACTTC. This encodes CASSPGTGPYEQYF.

The V call is TRBV4-2, the J call TRBJ1-4, with 8 nucleotides matching TRBD1. The germline CDR1 and CDR2 sequences are LGHNA and YNFKEQ. The junction had 9 bases not matched to a gene; V was cut back by 4 bases and J by 8 bases. The CDR3 loop spans 15 amino acids. The CDR3 loop reads CASSPPTGGREKLFF. The CDR3, as DNA: TGTGCCAGCAGCCCCCCTACAGGGGGGCGGGAAAAACTGTTTTTT.

Turning to this clone: Other DNA sequences within the sample encode an identical CDR3. This sequence joins TRBV19 and TRBJ2-3, with TRBD2 as a possible D gene (6 bases). CDR3 length: 16 amino acids. Trimming took 2 bases from V and 1 from J, leaving 13 bases between them. CDR1 and CDR2 (germline): LNHDA, SQIVND (reference sequence). Here the CDR3 DNA reads TGTGCCAGTAGTATAAGGATCGGAGGGGGCACAGATACGCAGTATTTT. It codes for CASSIRIGGGTDTQYF.

The chain carries TRBV4-1 and TRBJ2-6; D might be TRBD2 (5 bases). V shed 7 bases and J shed 3 bases, with 22 bases lying between them. This CDR3 contains 18 residues. Germline values: CDR1 MGHRA, CDR2 YSYEKL. The CDR3 DNA reads TGCGCCAGCACCGAATTCGGCCGGGGTTCGGTTGGGGCCAACGTCCTGACTTTC. Its protein product is CASTEFGRGSVGANVLTF.

This clone was seen only once. The chain joins TRBV28 to TRBJ2-3, with 8 nucleotides matching TRBD2. Germline CDR1 is MDHEN and CDR2 is SYDVKM. Losses at the gene ends were 6 bases for V and 4 bases for J; bases not matched to a gene: 15. The CDR3 spans 17 residues. In DNA, the CDR3 is TGTGCCAGCAGGGCCTTAGCGGGGCGAGGGTTACCAGATACGCAGTATTTT. As protein: CASRALAGRGLPDTQYF.

The chain links TRBV18 to TRBJ1-1; no clear D. The V gene lost 5 bases and the J gene lost 4 bases, with 17 bases spanning the gap. Germline loops: CDR1 KGHSH, CDR2 LQKENI. This CDR3 region has 15 residues. The CDR3 DNA reads TGTGCCAGCTCAACCAGTCGGGGTTGGAGCACTGAAGCTTTCTTT. Protein sequence: CASSTSRGWSTEAFF.

The genes are TRBV19 and TRBJ2-3; D gene unclear. Per the germline V gene, CDR1 is LNHDA and CDR2 is SQIVND (reference sequence). Trimming removed 3 bases from V and 4 bases from J, with 8 bases in between. This CDR3 is 13 amino acids long. The DNA for the CDR3 is TGTGCCAGTAGTATTGTGCACTCAGATACGCAGTATTTT. Its protein product is CASSIVHSDTQYF.

Only a few counts were recorded for this clone. CDR3 region: CASSLSGKRESDEQFF. CDR3 nucleotides: TGTGCCAGCAGCCTTTCGGGGAAAAGGGAGTCGGATGAGCAGTTCTTC. The chain is built from TRBV9 and TRBJ2-1; TRBD2 might be the D (5 bases). V gave up 4 bases and J gave up 8 bases, with 22 bases separating them. The CDR3 loop spans 16 amino acids. Germline CDR1 is SGDLS and CDR2 is YYNGEE.

This chain uses TRBV18 with TRBJ2-2, with 11 nucleotides matching TRBD1. Germline CDR1 reads KGHSH; CDR2 reads LQKENI. V gave up 3 bases and J gave up 5 bases; unmatched junction bases: 8. This CDR3 has 17 residues. The CDR3 protein is CASSPLGTGGMTGELFF. The CDR3 DNA reads as TGTGCCAGCTCACCCCTTGGGACAGGGGGAATGACCGGGGAGCTGTTTTTT.

The rearrangement links TRBV6-1 to TRBJ1-4, with a weak D call TRBD1 (5 bases). Germline loops: CDR1 MNHNS, CDR2 SASEGT. CDR3 length equals 17 residues. Trimming stripped 0 bases from V and 5 bases from J, with 16 bases between. The CDR3 sequence: CASSEAGGDHLNEKLFF. DNA for the CDR3: TGTGCCAGCAGTGAAGCCGGGGGGGACCATCTAAATGAAAAACTGTTTTTT.

The chain joins TRBV6-6 to TRBJ1-3; 7 bases align to TRBD1. Germline V gene sequence: CDR1 MNHNY, CDR2 SVGAGI (reference sequence). CDR3 size: 14 residues. Trimming cost V 8 bases and J 5 bases; bases outside gene matches: 9. Here the CDR3 reads CASLFPGQRNTIYF. DNA of the CDR3: TGTGCCAGCTTATTCCCGGGACAGAGAAACACCATATATTTT.